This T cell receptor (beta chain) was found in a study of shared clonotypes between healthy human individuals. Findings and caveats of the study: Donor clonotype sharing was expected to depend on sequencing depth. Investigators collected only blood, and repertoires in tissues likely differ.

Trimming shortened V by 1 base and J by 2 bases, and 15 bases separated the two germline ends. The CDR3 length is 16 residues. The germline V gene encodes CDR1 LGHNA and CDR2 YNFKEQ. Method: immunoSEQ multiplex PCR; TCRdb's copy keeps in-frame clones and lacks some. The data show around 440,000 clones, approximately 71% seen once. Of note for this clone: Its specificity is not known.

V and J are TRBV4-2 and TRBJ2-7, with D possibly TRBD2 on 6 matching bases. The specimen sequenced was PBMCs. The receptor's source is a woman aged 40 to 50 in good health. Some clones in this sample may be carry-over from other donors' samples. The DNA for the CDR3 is TGTGCCAGCAGCCAAGTTTCGACCGGGACTGCCTACGAGCAGTACTTC. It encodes CASSQVSTGTAYEQYF.